What follows are 11 T cell receptor beta chains derived from one specimen sequenced in a study of human T cells and chemical hapten exposure. From the RACE reads, TCRdb called clonotypes with MiXCR, one entry per CDR3 protein. The table records 38,000 or so distinct CDR3 sequences, 8% to 10% of them present only once. This sample's time point: patch test 3, about 24 weeks after DPC sensitization. Treatment defined: therapeutic diphenylcyclopropenone sensitization with weekly scalp DPC. Total RNA was extracted from unfractionated whole blood. Material: whole blood, obtained in connection with sensitization to the hapten diphenylcyclopropenone (DPC). The source is a man aged 50 to 60 with alopecia areata. Some clones in this sample may be carry-over from other donors' samples.

This clonotype was detected ten times or more. The rearrangement uses TRBV29-1 and TRBJ2-2; TRBD1 aligns across 8 bases. Germline-derived CDR1 and CDR2 are SQVTM and ANQGSEA. The V and J ends lost 6 bases and 1 base, in that order; junction bases with no gene match: 7. There are 15 residues in the CDR3. CDR3 sequence: CSVVEGTGNTGELFF. As DNA, the CDR3 is TGCAGCGTCGTAGAAGGGACAGGGAACACCGGGGAGCTGTTTTTT.

This clonotype came up many times. This chain connects TRBV29-1 to TRBJ2-2; 10 bases match TRBD1. This CDR3 is built from 13 residues. CDR1 is SQVTM, CDR2 ANQGSEA, per germline. Trimming cost V 6 bases and J 7 bases; bases outside gene matches: 5. CDR3 residues: CSVSTGGSGELFF. DNA for the CDR3: TGCAGCGTCTCGACAGGGGGCAGCGGGGAGCTGTTTTTT.

The chain recombines TRBV29-1 with TRBJ2-2; 7 bases line up with TRBD1. Trimming cost V 6 bases and J 4 bases; bases outside gene matches: 8. This CDR3 is 14 amino acids long. The V gene's germline CDR1 is SQVTM and CDR2 ANQGSEA. CDR3: CSVRDRVRTGELFF. The CDR3 region has the DNA TGCAGCGTCCGCGACAGGGTTCGCACCGGGGAGCTGTTTTTT.

This clonotype was counted ten times or more. The chain links TRBV7-9 to TRBJ2-7; possibly TRBD2 for D (7 bases). The CDR3 length is 13 residues. The V gene's germline CDR1 is SEHNR and CDR2 FQNEAQ (reference sequence). The V end lost 5 bases, the J end lost 6 bases, and 14 bases lay between the germline ends. In DNA form, the CDR3 reads TGTGCCAGCAGCCAGGGGACTACTGGCGAGCAGTACTTC. Protein: CASSQGTTGEQYF.

This clonotype appeared many times. The chain couples TRBV7-6 to TRBJ2-1, with TRBD2 identical over 10 bases. The germline CDR1 and CDR2 sequences are SGHVS and FNYEAQ. The CDR3 loop spans 15 amino acids. V trimming: 5 bases; J trimming: 3 bases; junction bases outside the gene matches: 4. This CDR3 reads CASSPGLANYNEQFF. The DNA for the CDR3 is TGTGCCAGCAGCCCGGGACTAGCGAACTACAATGAGCAGTTCTTC.

This clonotype was counted at least ten times. This rearrangement joins TRBV7-2 to TRBJ2-5; D remains ambiguous. This CDR3 spans 14 amino acids. CDR1 and CDR2 from the germline V gene are SGHTA and FQGNSA. V lost 5 bases, J lost 1 base, and 11 bases lay in between. CDR3 amino acids: CASSLRMGQETQYF. The CDR3 nucleotides are TGTGCCAGCAGCCTCAGGATGGGCCAAGAGACCCAGTACTTC.

This clonotype was seen only a few times. V is TRBV7-3 and J is TRBJ2-3; D remains ambiguous. Germline V gene data show CDR1 as SGHTA and CDR2 as FQGTGA. The CDR3 is 12 residues long. Deletions cut 2 bases from V and 8 bases from J, with 8 bases between. The CDR3 here is CASSLYKGTQYF. Written as DNA, the CDR3 is TGTGCCAGCAGCTTATATAAGGGTACGCAGTATTTT.

This chain joins TRBV9 and TRBJ2-1, with D tentatively TRBD1 (7 bases). The CDR3 is made up of 15 amino acids. V lost 3 bases and J lost 4, with 14 bases in between. Germline lookup yields CDR1 SGDLS and CDR2 YYNGEE. The CDR3 reads CASSGLGGNYNEQFF. CDR3 DNA sequence: TGTGCCAGCAGCGGACTAGGGGGCAATTACAATGAGCAGTTCTTC.

Ten or more counts support this clonotype. The rearrangement joins TRBV19 to TRBJ2-3, with a weak D call TRBD2 (6 bases). The CDR3 is made up of 14 amino acids. Germline values: CDR1 LNHDA, CDR2 SQIVND (reference sequence). Trimming pared 7 bases from V and 0 bases from J, leaving 11 bases between. This CDR3 reads CASKVAVSTDTQYF. In DNA, the CDR3 is TGTGCCAGTAAGGTAGCGGTGAGCACAGATACGCAGTATTTT.

This clonotype was detected many times. CDR3: CASRTSPGELFF. Here the CDR3 DNA reads TGCGCCAGCAGGACTAGCCCCGGGGAGCTGTTTTTT. The V and J genes are TRBV23-1 and TRBJ2-2; 7 bases match TRBD2. TRBV23-1 has ORF status, its function being uncertain. The V gene end was trimmed by 6 bases and the J gene end by 6 bases; junction bases not matched to a gene: 1. This CDR3 spans 12 amino acids.

The CDR3 reads CASSFQGGSGNTIYF. The CDR3 DNA follows: TGTGCCAGCAGTTTCCAGGGCGGCTCTGGAAACACCATATATTTT. V gene TRBV28 combines with J gene TRBJ1-3; possibly TRBD1 for D (5 bases). The CDR3 sequence is 15 residues long. The germline gives CDR1 MDHEN, CDR2 SYDVKM. Trimming took off 3 bases at V and 0 bases at J, with 9 bases between the two ends.